A selection of T cell receptor beta chains follows, all from one sample in a study of a mutant IDH1 vaccine in newly diagnosed glioma. These receptors have no identified antigens. Libraries were prepared by immunoSEQ multiplex PCR; TCRdb keeps only in-frame clonotypes and omits some of them. The data contain tens of thousands of clones, about four fifths of them singletons. Sequences were derived from PBMCs, sampled from a glioma patient whose treatment included an IDH1 peptide vaccine. These receptors came from a man aged 45 to 65 with glioma. Both conserved end residues are trimmed from each CDR3. The order of the fields is V gene, CDR3 length, clone size, J gene, CDR3 protein. Clone size is given for some rows only: seen once, a few or many times, or a class if the clone is expanded.

>TRBV27|10|few|TRBJ2-1
ASSSGGDMQF
>TRBV11-1|12|NA|TRBJ2-5
ASALGPWGETQY
>TRBV5-1|14|NA|TRBJ1-1
ASSLWGDSMNTEAF
>TRBV18|12|NA|TRBJ1-3
ASSPDRAGNTIY
>TRBV2|10|NA|TRBJ2-7
ASSFLAGEQY
>TRBV11-2|13|NA|TRBJ1-1
ASSLYSRGNTEAF
>TRBV6-5|12|NA|TRBJ1-5
ASSTTGTGWPQH
>TRBV6-1|13|NA|TRBJ1-5
ASRMGQGVVQPQH
>TRBV18|14|NA|TRBJ2-6
ASSPGDRSGANVLT
>TRBV4-1|14|NA|TRBJ2-7
ASSQDVSPLGYEQY
>TRBV5-1|12|NA|TRBJ1-2
ASSGDPRDYGYT
>TRBV7-2|15|NA|TRBJ2-1
ASSSTGGSNSYNEQF
>TRBV9|13|NA|TRBJ2-3
ASSVARTGWDTQY
>TRBV11-2|13|NA|TRBJ1-4
ASSLTTGALEKLF
>TRBV20-1|9|few|TRBJ1-1
SAVRERKGF
>TRBV28|15|few|TRBJ2-7
ASNSPLGQGNSYEQY
>TRBV6-5|13|NA|TRBJ1-5
ASSSGGVSNQPQH
>TRBV28|9|few|TRBJ2-7
ACEGLYEQY
>TRBV15|14|NA|TRBJ2-7
ATSRGGGQGSHEQY
>TRBV4-3|16|NA|TRBJ1-3
ASSQASQSASSGNTIY
>TRBV7-9|11|NA|TRBJ2-3
ASGDTTSHTQY
>TRBV7-2|12|NA|TRBJ2-2
ASSLEANTGELF
>TRBV6-5|11|once|TRBJ1-2
ASTRRWTYGYT